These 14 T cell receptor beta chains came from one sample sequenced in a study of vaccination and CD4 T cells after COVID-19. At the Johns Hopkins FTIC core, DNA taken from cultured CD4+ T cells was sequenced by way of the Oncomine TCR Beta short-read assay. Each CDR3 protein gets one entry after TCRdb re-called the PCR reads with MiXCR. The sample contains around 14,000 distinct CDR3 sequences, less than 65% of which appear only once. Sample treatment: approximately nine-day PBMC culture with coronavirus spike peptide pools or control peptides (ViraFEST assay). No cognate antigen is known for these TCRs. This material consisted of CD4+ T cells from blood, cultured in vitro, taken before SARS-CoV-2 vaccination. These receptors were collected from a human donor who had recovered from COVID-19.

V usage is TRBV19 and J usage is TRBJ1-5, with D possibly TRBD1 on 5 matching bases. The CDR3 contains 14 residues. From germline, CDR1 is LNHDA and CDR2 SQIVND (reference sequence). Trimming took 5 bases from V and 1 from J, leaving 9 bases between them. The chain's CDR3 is CASSGTGSNQPQHF. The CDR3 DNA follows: TGTGCCAGTAGTGGGACGGGGAGCAATCAGCCCCAGCATTTT.

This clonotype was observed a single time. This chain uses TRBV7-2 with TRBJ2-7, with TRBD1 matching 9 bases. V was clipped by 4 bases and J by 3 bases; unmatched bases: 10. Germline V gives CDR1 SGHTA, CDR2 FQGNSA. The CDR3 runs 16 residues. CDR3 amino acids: CASSWGAGQGGYEQYF. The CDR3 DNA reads TGTGCCAGCAGCTGGGGGGCGGGACAGGGAGGCTACGAGCAGTACTTC.

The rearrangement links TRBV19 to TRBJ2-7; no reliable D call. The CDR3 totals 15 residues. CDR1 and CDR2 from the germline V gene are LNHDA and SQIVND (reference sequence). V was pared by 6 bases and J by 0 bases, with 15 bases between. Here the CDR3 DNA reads TGTGCCAGTAGCGACGGCCAGGATTACTCCTACGAGCAGTACTTC. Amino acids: CASSDGQDYSYEQYF. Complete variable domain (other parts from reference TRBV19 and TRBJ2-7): DGGITQSPKYLFRKEGQNVTLSCEQNLNHDAMYWYRQDPGQGLRLIYYSQIVNDFQKGDIAEGYSVSREKKESFPLTVTSAQKNPTAFYLCASSDGQDYSYEQYFGPGTRLTVT.

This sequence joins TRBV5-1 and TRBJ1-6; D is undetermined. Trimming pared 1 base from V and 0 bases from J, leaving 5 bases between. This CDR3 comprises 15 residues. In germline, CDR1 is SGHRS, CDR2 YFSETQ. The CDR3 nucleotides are TGCGCCAGCAGCTTGTTGGGCTCCTATAATTCACCCCTCCACTTT. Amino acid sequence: CASSLLGSYNSPLHF.

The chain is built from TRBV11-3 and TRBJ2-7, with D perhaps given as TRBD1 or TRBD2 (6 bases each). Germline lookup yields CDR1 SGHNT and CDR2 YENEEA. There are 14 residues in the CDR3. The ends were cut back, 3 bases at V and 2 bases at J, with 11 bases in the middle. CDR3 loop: CASSLAGGPYEQYF. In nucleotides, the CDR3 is TGTGCCAGCAGCTTGGCCGGGGGCCCCTACGAGCAGTACTTC.

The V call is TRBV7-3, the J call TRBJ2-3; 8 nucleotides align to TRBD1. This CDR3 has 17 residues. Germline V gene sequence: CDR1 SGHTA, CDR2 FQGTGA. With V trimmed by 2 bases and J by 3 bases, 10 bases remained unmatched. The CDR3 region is CASSLYRSGQGTDTQYF. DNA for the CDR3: TGTGCCAGCAGCTTATATAGAAGTGGACAGGGAACAGATACGCAGTATTTT. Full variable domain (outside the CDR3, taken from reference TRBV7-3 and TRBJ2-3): GAGVSQTPSNKVTEKGKYVELRCDPISGHTALYWYRQSLGQGPEFLIYFQGTGAADDSGLPNDRFFAVRPEGSVSTLKIQRTERGDSAVYLCASSLYRSGQGTDTQYFGPGTRLTVL.

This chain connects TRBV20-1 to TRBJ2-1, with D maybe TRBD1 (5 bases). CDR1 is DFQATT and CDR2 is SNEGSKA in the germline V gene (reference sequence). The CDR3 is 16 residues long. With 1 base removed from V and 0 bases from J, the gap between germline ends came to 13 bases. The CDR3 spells CSARVIRQSSYNEQFF. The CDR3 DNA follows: TGCAGTGCTAGAGTAATTCGACAGAGCTCCTACAATGAGCAGTTCTTC.

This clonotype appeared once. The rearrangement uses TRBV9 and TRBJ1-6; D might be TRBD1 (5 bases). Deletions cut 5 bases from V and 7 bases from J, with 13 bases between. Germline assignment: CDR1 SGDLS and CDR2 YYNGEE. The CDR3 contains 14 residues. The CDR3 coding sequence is TGTGCCAGCAGTCGGGACGGATCAAATTCACCCCTCCACTTT. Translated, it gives CASSRDGSNSPLHF.

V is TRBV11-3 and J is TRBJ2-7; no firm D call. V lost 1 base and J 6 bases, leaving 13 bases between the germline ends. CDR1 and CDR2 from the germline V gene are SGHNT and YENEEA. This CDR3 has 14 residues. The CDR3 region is CASSLALGFSEQYF. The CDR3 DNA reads TGTGCCAGCAGCTTAGCTCTGGGATTCTCCGAGCAGTACTTC. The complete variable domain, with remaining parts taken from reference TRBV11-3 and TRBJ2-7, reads EAGVVQSPRYKIIEKKQPVAFWCNPISGHNTLYWYLQNLGQGPELLIRYENEEAVDDSQLPKDRFSAERLKGVDSTLKIQPAELGDSAVYLCASSLALGFSEQYFGPGTRLTVT.

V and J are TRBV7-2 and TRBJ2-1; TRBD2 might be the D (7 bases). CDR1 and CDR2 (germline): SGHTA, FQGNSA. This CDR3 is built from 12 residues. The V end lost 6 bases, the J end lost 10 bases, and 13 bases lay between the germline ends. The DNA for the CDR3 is TGTGCCAGCAGTCCACAGGGAGGGGAGCAGTTCTTC. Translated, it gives CASSPQGGEQFF.

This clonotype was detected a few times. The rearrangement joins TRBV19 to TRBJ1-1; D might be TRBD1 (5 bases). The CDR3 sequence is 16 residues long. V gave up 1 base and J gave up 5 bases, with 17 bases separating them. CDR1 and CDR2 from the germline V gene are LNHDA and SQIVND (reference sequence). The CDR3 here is CASSIAVRGGGTEAFF. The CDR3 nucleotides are TGTGCCAGTAGTATAGCGGTAAGGGGCGGCGGAACTGAAGCTTTCTTT.

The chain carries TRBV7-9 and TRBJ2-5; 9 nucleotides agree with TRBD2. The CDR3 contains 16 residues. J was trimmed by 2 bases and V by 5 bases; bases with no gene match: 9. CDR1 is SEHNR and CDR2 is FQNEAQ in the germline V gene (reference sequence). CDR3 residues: CASSPQTSGIQETQYF. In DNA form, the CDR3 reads TGTGCCAGCAGCCCTCAGACTAGCGGAATTCAAGAGACCCAGTACTTC.

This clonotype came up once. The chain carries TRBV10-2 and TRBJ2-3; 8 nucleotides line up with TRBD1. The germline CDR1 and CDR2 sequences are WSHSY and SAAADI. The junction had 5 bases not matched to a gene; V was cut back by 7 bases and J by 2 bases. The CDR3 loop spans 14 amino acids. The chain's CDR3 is CASKDRVITDTQYF. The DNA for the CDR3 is TGCGCCAGCAAGGACAGGGTTATCACAGATACGCAGTATTTT.

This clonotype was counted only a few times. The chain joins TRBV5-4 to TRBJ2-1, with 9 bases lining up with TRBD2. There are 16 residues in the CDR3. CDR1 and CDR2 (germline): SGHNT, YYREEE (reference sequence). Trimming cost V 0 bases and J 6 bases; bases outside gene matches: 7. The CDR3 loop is CASSLDPAGGVNEQFF. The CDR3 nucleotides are TGTGCCAGCAGCTTGGATCCAGCGGGAGGAGTCAATGAGCAGTTCTTC. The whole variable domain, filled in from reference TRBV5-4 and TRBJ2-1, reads ETGVTQSPTHLIKTRGQQVTLRCSSQSGHNTVSWYQQALGQGPQFIFQYYREEENGRGNFPPRFSGLQFPNYSSELNVNALELDDSALYLCASSLDPAGGVNEQFFGPGTRLTVL.